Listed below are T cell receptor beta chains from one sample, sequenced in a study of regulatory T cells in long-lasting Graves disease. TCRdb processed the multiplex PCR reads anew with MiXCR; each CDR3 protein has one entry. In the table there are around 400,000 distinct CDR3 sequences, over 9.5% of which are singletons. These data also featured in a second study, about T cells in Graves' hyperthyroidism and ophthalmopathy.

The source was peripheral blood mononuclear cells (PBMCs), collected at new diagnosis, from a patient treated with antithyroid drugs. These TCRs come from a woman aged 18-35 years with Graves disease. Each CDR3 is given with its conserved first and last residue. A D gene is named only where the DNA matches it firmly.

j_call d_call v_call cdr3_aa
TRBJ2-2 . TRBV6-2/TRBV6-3 CASMEGQDTGELFF
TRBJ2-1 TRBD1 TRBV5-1 CASSLGTVPKGQFF
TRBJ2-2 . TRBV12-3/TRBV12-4 CASSLGTGEPFF
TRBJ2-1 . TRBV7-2 CASSLYFGEQFF
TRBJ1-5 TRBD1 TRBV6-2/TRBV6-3 CASRKGTGYGARQPQHF
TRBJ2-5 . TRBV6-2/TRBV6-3 CASSLTLSSTQETQYF
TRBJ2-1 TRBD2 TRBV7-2 CASSLDGRFYNEQFF
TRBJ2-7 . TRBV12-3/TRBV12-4 CASSKWTAFGGRILSYEQYF
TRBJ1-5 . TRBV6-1 CASNGQRSNQPQHF
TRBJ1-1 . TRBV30 CAWSVLAGRGTEAFF
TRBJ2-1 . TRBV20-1 CSARDSPGAPNEQFF
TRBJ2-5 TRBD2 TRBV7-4 CASTLRLAERISQETQYF
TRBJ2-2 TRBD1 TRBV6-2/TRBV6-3 CASSWGQVIPNTGELFF
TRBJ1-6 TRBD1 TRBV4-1 CASSPRDRDSPLHF
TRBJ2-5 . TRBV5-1 CASSLRAEETQYF
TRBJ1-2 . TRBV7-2 CASSFGSLRDFAYGYTF
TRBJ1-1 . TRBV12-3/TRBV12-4 CASSFPGLGKTEAFF
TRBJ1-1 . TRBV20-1 CSAREGRTEAFF
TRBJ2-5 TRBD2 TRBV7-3 CASSPTGLAGATGGRAVQETQYF
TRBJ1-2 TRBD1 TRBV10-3 CATSSPKDRGPPSNYGYTF
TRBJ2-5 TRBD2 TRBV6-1 CASSEAWLAERYLYF
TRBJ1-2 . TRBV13 CASSEAPGGYTF
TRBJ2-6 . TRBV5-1 CASSWEQGGVSGANVLTF
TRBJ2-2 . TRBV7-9 CASSKATGYGELFF
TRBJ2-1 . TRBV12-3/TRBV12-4 CASSSDGSSYNEQFF
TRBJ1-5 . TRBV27 CASSLARDQPQHF
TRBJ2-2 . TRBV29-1 CSVDQGSNTGELFF
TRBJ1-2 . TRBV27 CASRMDRRNYGYTF
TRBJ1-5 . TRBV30 CAWRQGAGNQPQHF
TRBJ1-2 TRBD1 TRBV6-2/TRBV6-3 CASSYSGTGTGYTF
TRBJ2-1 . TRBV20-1 CSARVVRARRRTYNEQFF
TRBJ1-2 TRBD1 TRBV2 CASETGRSYGYTF
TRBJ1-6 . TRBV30 CAWSVMPGNSPLHF
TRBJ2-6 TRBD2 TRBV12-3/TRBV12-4 CASSPEMGGGAGANVLTF